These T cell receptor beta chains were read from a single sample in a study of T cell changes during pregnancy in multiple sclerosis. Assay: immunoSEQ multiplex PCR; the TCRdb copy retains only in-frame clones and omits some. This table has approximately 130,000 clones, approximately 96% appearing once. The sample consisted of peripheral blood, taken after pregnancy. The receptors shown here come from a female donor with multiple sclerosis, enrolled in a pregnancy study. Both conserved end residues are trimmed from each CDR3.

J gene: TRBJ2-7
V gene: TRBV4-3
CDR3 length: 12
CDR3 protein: ASSQDPTRGEQY

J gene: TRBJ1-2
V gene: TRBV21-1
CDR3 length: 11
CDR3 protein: ASSLGQGRGYT

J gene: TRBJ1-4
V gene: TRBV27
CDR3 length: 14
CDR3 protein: ASSLGIPATNEKLF

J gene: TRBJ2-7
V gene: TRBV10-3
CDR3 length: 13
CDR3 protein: AISDAGGKGDEQY

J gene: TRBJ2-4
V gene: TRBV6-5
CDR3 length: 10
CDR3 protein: ATKKQPNIQY

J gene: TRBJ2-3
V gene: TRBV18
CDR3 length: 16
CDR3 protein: ASSPLHASGNVADTQY

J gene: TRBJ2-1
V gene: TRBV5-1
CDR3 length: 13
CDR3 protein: ASSLQGGSYNEQF

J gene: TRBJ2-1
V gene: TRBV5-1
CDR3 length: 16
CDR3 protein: ASSSGLAGGGIHNEQF

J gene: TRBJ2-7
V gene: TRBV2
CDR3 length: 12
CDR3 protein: ASSEDRLAYEQY

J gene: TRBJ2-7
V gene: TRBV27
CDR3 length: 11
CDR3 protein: ASSLGRTLEQY

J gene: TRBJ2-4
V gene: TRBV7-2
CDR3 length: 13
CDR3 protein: ASSLAREYRNIQY

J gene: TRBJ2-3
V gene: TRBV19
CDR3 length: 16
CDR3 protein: ASSELGTSGTARGTQY

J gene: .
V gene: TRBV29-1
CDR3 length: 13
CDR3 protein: SVDLGTGISYEQY

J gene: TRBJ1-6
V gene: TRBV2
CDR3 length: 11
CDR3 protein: ATGQGASSPLH